This T cell receptor (beta chain) was captured by sequencing in a study of blood T cell repertoires in COVID-19. This CDR3 contains 13 residues. Germline V gene data show CDR1 as SQVTM and CDR2 as ANQGSEA. V was clipped by 6 bases and J by 4 bases; unmatched bases: 0. Profiled with immunoSEQ multiplex PCR; TCRdb holds only in-frame clones, not every one. In the table there are hundreds of thousands of clones, 90% of which are singletons. With regard to this clone: The same CDR3 is also encoded by other DNA sequences in this sample.

Study members were between about 18 and 100 years old and lived in approximately 25 US regions. The study assigned cohorts using participant-reported clinical history. The sample was PBMCs or T cells enriched from blood (not recorded which). The chain is built from TRBV29-1 and TRBJ2-1; TRBD2 agrees at 13 bases. The origin of this receptor is a woman under 30 with acute COVID-19. This chain's CDR3 is CSVGLAGYNEQFF. CDR3 DNA sequence: TGCAGCGTGGGACTAGCGGGGTACAATGAGCAGTTCTTC.